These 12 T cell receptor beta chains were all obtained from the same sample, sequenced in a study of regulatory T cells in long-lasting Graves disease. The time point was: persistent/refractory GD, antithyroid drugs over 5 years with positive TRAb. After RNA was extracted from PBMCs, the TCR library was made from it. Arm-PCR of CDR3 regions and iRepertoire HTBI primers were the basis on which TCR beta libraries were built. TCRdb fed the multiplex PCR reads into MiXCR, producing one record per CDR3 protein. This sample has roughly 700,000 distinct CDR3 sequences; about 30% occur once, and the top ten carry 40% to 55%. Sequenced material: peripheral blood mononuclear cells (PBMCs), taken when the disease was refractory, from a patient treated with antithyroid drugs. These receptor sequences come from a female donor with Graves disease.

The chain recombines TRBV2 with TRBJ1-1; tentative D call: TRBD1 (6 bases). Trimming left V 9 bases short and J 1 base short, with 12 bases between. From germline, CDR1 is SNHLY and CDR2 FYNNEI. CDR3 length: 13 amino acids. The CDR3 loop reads CASPGQPNTEAFF. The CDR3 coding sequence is TGTGCCAGTCCGGGACAACCGAACACTGAAGCTTTCTTT.

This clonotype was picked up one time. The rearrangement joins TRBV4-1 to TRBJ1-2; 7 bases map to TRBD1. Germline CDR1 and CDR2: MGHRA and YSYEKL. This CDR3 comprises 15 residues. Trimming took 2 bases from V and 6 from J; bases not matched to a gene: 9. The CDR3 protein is CASSQTVTGIHGYTF. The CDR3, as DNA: TGCGCCAGCAGCCAAACGGTGACAGGGATTCATGGCTACACCTTC.

The CDR3 sequence: CASSHGWGGGKTEAFF. The CDR3 DNA follows: TGTGCCAGCAGCCATGGATGGGGGGGCGGGAAGACTGAAGCTTTCTTT. V gene TRBV3-1 combines with J gene TRBJ1-1, with a possible D match to TRBD1 (6 bases). Germline V gene sequence: CDR1 LGHDT, CDR2 YNNKEL (reference sequence). CDR3 length: 16 amino acids. The germline V and J ends were trimmed by 3 bases and 5 bases, with 19 bases remaining between them. Based on the CDR3 plus reference TRBV3-1 and TRBJ1-1, the full variable domain is DTAVSQTPKYLVTQMGNDKSIKCEQNLGHDTMYWYKQDSKKFLKIMFSYNNKELIINETVPNRFSPKSPDKAHLNLHINSLELGDSAVYFCASSHGWGGGKTEAFFGQGTRLTVV.

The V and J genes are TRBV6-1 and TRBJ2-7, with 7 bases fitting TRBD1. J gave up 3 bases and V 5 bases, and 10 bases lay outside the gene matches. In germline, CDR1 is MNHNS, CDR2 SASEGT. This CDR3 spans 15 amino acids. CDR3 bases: TGTGCCAGCAGTCGCACAGGGGTTTATAGCTACGAGCAGTACTTC. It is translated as CASSRTGVYSYEQYF.

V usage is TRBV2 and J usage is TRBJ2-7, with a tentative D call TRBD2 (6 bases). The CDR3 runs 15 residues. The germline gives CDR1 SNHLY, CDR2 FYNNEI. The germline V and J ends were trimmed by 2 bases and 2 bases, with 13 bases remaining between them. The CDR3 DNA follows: TGTGCCAGCAGTGAACTGATGGGGGGAACCTACGAGCAGTACTTC. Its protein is CASSELMGGTYEQYF.

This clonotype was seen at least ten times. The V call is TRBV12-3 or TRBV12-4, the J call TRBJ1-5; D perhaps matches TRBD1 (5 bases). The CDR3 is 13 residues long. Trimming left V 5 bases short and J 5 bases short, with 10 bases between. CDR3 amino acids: CASSLTRDQPQHF. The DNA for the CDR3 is TGTGCCAGCAGTCTTACCAGGGATCAGCCCCAGCATTTT.

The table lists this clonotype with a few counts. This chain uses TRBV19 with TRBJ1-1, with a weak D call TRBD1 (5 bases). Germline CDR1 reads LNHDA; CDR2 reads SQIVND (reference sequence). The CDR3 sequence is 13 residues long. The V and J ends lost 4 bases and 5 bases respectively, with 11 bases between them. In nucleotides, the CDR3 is TGTGCCAGTAGTAGGGGGTGGAGGACTGAAGCTTTCTTT. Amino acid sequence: CASSRGWRTEAFF.

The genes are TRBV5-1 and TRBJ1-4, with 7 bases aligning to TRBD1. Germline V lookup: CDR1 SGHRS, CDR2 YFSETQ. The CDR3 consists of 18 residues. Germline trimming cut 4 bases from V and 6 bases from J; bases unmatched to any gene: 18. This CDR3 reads CASSHRGRSPKIDEKLFF. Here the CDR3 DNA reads TGCGCCAGCAGCCACAGGGGCCGCTCACCTAAGATCGATGAAAAACTGTTTTTT.

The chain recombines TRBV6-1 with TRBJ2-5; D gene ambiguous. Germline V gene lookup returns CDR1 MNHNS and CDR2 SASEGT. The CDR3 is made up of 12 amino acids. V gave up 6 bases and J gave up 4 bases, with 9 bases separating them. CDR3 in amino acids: CASSRLGETQYF. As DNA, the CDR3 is TGTGCCAGCAGCCGCCTGGGAGAGACCCAGTACTTC.

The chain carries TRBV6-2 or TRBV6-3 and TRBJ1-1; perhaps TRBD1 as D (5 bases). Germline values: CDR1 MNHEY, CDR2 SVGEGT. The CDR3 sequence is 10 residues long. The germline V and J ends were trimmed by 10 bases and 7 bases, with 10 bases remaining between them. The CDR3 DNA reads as TGTGCCACCCGGGACGGTGAAGCTTTCTTT. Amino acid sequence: CATRDGEAFF.

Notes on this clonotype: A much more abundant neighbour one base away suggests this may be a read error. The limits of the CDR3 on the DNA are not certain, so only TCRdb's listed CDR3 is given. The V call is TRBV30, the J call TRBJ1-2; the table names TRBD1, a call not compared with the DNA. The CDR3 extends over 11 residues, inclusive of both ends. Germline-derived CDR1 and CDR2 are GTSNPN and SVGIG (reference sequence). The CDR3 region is CGRRGIYGCTF.

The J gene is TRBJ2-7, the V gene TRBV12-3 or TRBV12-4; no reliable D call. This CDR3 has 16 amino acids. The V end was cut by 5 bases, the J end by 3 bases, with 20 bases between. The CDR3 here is CASSNGKGLSGYEQYF. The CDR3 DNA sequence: TGTGCCAGCAGTAACGGTAAAGGCCTTTCTGGCTACGAGCAGTACTTC.